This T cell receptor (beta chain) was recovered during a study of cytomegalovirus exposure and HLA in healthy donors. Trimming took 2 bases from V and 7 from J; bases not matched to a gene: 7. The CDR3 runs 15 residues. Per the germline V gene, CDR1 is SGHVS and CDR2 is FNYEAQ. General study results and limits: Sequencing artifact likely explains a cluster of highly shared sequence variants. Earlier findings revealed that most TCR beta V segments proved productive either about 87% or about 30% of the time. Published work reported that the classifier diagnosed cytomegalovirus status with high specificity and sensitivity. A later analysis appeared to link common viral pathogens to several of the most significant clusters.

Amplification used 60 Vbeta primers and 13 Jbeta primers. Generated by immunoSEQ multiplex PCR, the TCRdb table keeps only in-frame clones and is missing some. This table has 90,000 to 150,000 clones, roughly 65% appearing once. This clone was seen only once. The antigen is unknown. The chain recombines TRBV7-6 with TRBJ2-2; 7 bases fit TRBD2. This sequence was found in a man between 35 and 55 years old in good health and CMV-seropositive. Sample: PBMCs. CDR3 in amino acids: CASSLQAGAGGELFF. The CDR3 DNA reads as TGTGCCAGCAGCTTACAGGCGGGAGCGGGCGGGGAGCTGTTTTTT.